This T cell receptor beta chain came from a study of beta chain features in type 1 diabetes. Study-wide results and caveats: Across patients, naive, central memory and Treg TCRB repertoires exhibited apparently greater similarity than was observed across healthy donors. People with Type 1 diabetes carried modestly yet significantly shorter TCRB CDR3s in all four CD4+ subsets.

Sequenced material consisted of expressed TCRB transcripts (all of the isolated RNA was reverse transcribed). Profiling relied on immunoSEQ multiplex PCR, and the TCRdb table lists in-frame clones only, not all of them. This sample has around 150,000 clones, with 6.9% found just once. The table lists this clone with many counts. Its antigen is unidentified. The receptor comes from a woman aged 25 to 45 in good health. The sample comprised central memory CD4+ T cells from blood.

As DNA, the CDR3 is TGTGCCAGCAGGTTAGACAGGAATGAGCAGTTCTTC. It is translated as CASRLDRNEQFF. V gene TRBV6-6 combines with J gene TRBJ2-1, with D possibly being TRBD1 (6 bases). The germline gives CDR1 MNHNY, CDR2 SVGAGI (reference sequence). The CDR3 is made up of 12 amino acids. The V end lost 6 bases, the J end lost 7 bases, and 10 bases lay between the germline ends.